This TCR beta chain was profiled in a study of T-cell memory formation after mild COVID-19. Background on the study: Across donors, TCR clusters were largely donor specific.

With constant-segment primers, 5'RACE yielded cDNA libraries of TCR alpha and TCR beta that carried sample barcodes and UMIs. Each CDR3 protein gets one entry after TCRdb re-called the 5' RACE reads with MiXCR. The table has 300,000 to 400,000 distinct CDR3 sequences, 25% to 30% seen once; the top ten hold about 13%. The CDR3 totals 12 residues. The V end was cut by 5 bases, the J end by 7 bases, with 11 bases between. Per germline, CDR1 SEHNR and CDR2 FQNEAQ (reference sequence). This receptor was taken from an adult woman who had mild COVID-19 (a few samples of this study predate the infection). Cell type and time point are not known. Sequencing was carried out using PBMCs or a T cell subset sorted from them (not recorded which). J is TRBJ1-1 and V is TRBV7-9; possibly TRBD1 for D (5 bases). CDR3 sequence reads: CASSPQTVEAFF. The CDR3 bases are TGTGCCAGCAGCCCCCAGACAGTTGAAGCTTTCTTT.